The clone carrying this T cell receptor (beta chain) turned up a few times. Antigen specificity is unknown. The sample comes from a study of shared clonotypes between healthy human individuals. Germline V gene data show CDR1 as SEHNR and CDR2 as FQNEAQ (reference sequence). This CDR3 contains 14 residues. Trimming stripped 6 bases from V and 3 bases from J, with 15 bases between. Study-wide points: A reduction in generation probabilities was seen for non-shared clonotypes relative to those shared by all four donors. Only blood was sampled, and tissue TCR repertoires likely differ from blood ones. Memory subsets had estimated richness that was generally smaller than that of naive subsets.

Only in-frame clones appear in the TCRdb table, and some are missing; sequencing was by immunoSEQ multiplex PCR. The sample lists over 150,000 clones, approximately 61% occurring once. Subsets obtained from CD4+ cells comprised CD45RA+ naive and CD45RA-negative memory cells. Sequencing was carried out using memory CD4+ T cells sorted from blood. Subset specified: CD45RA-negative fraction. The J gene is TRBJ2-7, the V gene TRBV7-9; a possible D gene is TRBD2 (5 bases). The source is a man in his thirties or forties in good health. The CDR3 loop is CASSFQRGFYEQYF. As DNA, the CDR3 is TGTGCCAGCAGTTTCCAGAGAGGGTTCTACGAGCAGTACTTC.